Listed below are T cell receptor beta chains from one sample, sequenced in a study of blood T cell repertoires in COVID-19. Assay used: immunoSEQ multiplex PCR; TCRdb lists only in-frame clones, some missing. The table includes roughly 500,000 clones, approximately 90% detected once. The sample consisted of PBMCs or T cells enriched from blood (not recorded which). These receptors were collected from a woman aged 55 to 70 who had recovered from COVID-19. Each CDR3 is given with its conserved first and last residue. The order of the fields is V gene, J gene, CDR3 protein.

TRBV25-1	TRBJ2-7	CATNLNRDRPSYEQYF
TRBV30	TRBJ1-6	CAWTGQGSYNSPLHF
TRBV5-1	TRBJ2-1	CASSLGGVSYNEQFF
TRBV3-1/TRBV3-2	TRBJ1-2	CASSHPAGSFNGYTF
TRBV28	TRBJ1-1	CASSFRSEAFF
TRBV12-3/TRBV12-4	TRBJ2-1	CASRYNEGAAFF
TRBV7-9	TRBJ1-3	CASSLKTSGTGNTIYF
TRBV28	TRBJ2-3	CASSPGTSGGWGTQYF
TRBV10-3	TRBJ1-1	CAITGGGEAFF
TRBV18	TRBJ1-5	CASSPQRTGVGEPQHF
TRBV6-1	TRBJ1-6	CASWRQSSYNSPLHF
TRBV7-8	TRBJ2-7	CASSLIGGGAIEQYF
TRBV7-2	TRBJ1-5	CASSEAAGLMPQHF
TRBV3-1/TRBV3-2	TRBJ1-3	CASSQGLANGDTIYF
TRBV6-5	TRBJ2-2	CATGNTGELFF
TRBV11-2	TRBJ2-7	CASNLAGQISPYEQYF
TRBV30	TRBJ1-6	CAWSVQGNSPLHF
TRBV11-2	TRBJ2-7	CASSLLRGDEQYF
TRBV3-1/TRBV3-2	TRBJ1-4	CASSGIQGNSNEKLFF
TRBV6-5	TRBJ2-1	CASSYGLAAHNEQFF
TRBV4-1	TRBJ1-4	CASSRQDRANEKLFF
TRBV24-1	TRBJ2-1	CATYGGNEQFF
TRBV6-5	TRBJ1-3	CASRGQGNTIYF
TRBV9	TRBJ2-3	CASSVGGGASNTQYF
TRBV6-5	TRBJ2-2	CASRGATGELFF
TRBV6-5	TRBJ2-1	CASSRSGGNEQFF
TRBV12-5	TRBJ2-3	CASARGTVDTQYF
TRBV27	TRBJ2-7	CASSLTSTGGWYEQYF
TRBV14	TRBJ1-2	CASSPGQVYGYTF
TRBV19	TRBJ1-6	CASSIETALAYNSPLHF
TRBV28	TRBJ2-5	CASSSPRETQYF
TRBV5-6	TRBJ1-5	CASSHGTDQPQHF